Presented here are 28 T cell receptor beta chains from one specimen sequenced in a study of response to subunit inactivated influenza vaccine. TCRdb redid the calling of the RT-PCR reads with MiXCR, one entry per CDR3 protein. The repertoire has about 530,000 distinct CDR3 sequences, 10% to 15% of them found once; the top ten carry about an eighth. The sample here was PBMCs from blood, taken about 40 days after vaccination. The receptor set was obtained from a man aged 50-59 years who received an inactivated influenza vaccine.

This clonotype was observed a few times. The CDR3 is CASSHLATVPYNEQFF. The CDR3 DNA follows: TGTGCCAGCAGCCACCTGGCAACGGTTCCCTACAATGAGCAGTTCTTC. V is TRBV11-2 and J is TRBJ2-1; D is ambiguous. Per germline, CDR1 SGHAT and CDR2 FQNNGV. With 5 bases removed from V and 2 bases from J, the gap between germline ends came to 16 bases. CDR3 size: 16 residues.

At least ten counts were recorded for this clonotype. The chain uses TRBV5-1 and TRBJ1-2; 7 nucleotides match TRBD1. CDR3 length: 13 amino acids. Germline V gives CDR1 SGHRS, CDR2 YFSETQ. With V trimmed by 5 bases and J by 1 base, 2 bases remained unmatched. In DNA, the CDR3 is TGCGCCAGCAGGACAGGGATTAACTATGGCTACACCTTC. Protein: CASRTGINYGYTF.

This chain links TRBV30 with TRBJ2-1; D possibly matches TRBD1 or TRBD2 (5 bases each). The CDR3 has 14 residues. Germline loops: CDR1 GTSNPN, CDR2 SVGIG (reference sequence). V lost 5 bases and J 6 bases, leaving 17 bases between the germline ends. The chain's CDR3 is CAWDPGQRVNEQFF. CDR3 sequence (DNA): TGTGCCTGGGATCCGGGGCAAAGGGTCAATGAGCAGTTCTTC.

This clonotype was seen more than once but under ten times. This chain joins TRBV9 and TRBJ2-7; D call uncertain. Trimming took off 0 bases at V and 3 bases at J, with 13 bases between the two ends. The CDR3 spans 15 residues. Germline values: CDR1 SGDLS, CDR2 YYNGEE. In DNA, the CDR3 is TGTGCCAGCAGCGTAGGCCCCACCCTGGACTACGAGCAGTACTTC. It encodes CASSVGPTLDYEQYF.

In its sample, this clonotype was seen a few times. The rearrangement joins TRBV7-9 to TRBJ2-1; 8 bases are a match to TRBD2. The CDR3 contains 13 residues. V lost 11 bases, J lost 6 bases, and 9 bases stayed unmatched. Looked up from germline, CDR1 is SEHNR and CDR2 is FQNEAQ (reference sequence). The CDR3 protein is CAGRGGPGNEQFF. CDR3 sequence (DNA): TGTGCCGGCCGGGGGGGGCCAGGCAATGAGCAGTTCTTC. Based on the CDR3 plus reference TRBV7-9 and TRBJ2-1, the full variable domain is DTGVSQNPRHKITKRGQNVTFRCDPISEHNRLYWYRQTLGQGPEFLTYFQNEAQLEKSRLLSDRFSAERPKGSFSTLEIQRTEQGDSAMYLCAGRGGPGNEQFFGPGTRLTVL.

This clonotype occurred a few times. V usage is TRBV6-1 and J usage is TRBJ2-7, with TRBD1 identical over 8 bases. Germline loops: CDR1 MNHNS, CDR2 SASEGT. V shed 7 bases and J 5 bases; nucleotides not matched to a gene: 10. This CDR3 is 14 amino acids long. The CDR3 sequence is CASNQDRDNDEQYF. The CDR3 DNA is TGTGCCAGCAACCAGGACAGGGACAACGACGAGCAGTACTTC.

This clonotype was observed at least ten times. The J gene is TRBJ2-2, the V gene TRBV2; 9 nucleotides align to TRBD2. In germline, CDR1 is SNHLY, CDR2 FYNNEI. The CDR3 is 15 amino acids. Unmatched junction bases numbered 3, after V lost 7 bases and J lost 0 bases. CDR3 sequence reads: CASKRTSANTGELFF. The CDR3 DNA follows: TGTGCCAGCAAAAGGACTAGCGCGAACACCGGGGAGCTGTTTTTT. The full variable domain, rest sourced from reference TRBV2 and TRBJ2-2, is EPEVTQTPSHQVTQMGQEVILRCVPISNHLYFYWYRQILGQKVEFLVSFYNNEISEKSEIFDDQFSVERPDGSNFTLKIRSTKLEDSAMYFCASKRTSANTGELFFGEGSRLTVL.

This clonotype was counted a few times. This chain connects TRBV27 to TRBJ2-1; D is unresolved. This CDR3 contains 16 residues. V lost 5 bases and J 2 bases, leaving 16 bases between the germline ends. Per germline, CDR1 MNHEY and CDR2 SMNVEV (reference sequence). The CDR3 protein is CASSIQPAITYNEQFF. CDR3 in DNA: TGTGCCAGCAGTATTCAGCCTGCTATAACCTACAATGAGCAGTTCTTC.

This chain connects TRBV10-3 to TRBJ1-1; no definite D call. The CDR3 consists of 14 residues. Trimming stripped 0 bases from V and 6 bases from J, with 11 bases between. Germline values: CDR1 ENHRY, CDR2 SYGVKD. The CDR3 sequence: CAISESLSTSEAFF. CDR3 DNA: TGTGCCATCAGTGAGTCGCTATCGACATCTGAAGCTTTCTTT.

The genes are TRBV20-1 and TRBJ2-2; the match to TRBD1 covers 8 bases. The V gene's germline CDR1 is DFQATT and CDR2 SNEGSKA (reference sequence). The V and J ends lost 4 bases and 4 bases, in that order; junction bases with no gene match: 5. CDR3 length: 14 residues. CDR3 sequence: CSANGQGRTGELFF. CDR3 nucleotide sequence: TGCAGTGCTAATGGACAGGGTCGCACCGGGGAGCTGTTTTTT.

Only one count was recorded for this clonotype. This chain links TRBV7-3 with TRBJ2-1, with 10 bases fitting TRBD2. V lost 5 bases to trimming and J lost 6 bases; unmatched junction nucleotides: 7. Germline V lookup: CDR1 SGHTA, CDR2 FQGTGA. The CDR3 sequence is 15 residues long. Written as DNA, the CDR3 is TGTGCCAGCAGCCGGGGGACTAGCGCTCGCAATGAGCAGTTCTTC. The encoded protein is CASSRGTSARNEQFF.

This clonotype was recorded a few times. In DNA form, the CDR3 reads TGCGCCAGCAGCCAAGACAAATTCAGGGAAGATACGCAGTATTTT. Encoded protein: CASSQDKFREDTQYF. The J gene is TRBJ2-3, the V gene TRBV4-3; D is perhaps TRBD1 (5 bases). Germline CDR1 LGHNA, CDR2 YSLEER. The CDR3 is 15 residues long. Between the trimmed V and J ends, which lost 0 bases and 5 bases, there was a span of 12 bases.

Comment on this clonotype: Lacking the conserved final phenylalanine or tryptophan, this CDR3 likely reflects a read error. V usage is TRBV12-3 or TRBV12-4 and J usage is TRBJ1-1; TRBD1 aligns across 11 bases. The CDR3 has 17 amino acids. The J segment lost 0 bases and the V segment lost 6 bases, leaving 9 bases of the junction unmatched. Here the CDR3 DNA reads TGTGCCAGCAGACTACCGGGACAGGGGGTTGTGAACACTGAAGCTTTCTCT. It translates to CASRLPGQGVVNTEAFS.

This clonotype was recorded a few times. The rearrangement links TRBV6-1 to TRBJ1-2, with D possibly TRBD1 on 5 matching bases. Germline CDR1 is MNHNS and CDR2 is SASEGT. The CDR3 totals 14 residues. The V end lost 6 bases, the J end lost 6 bases, and 17 bases lay between the germline ends. CDR3 DNA: TGTGCCAGCAGCCAGTACGGGGGGAGTGATGGCTACACCTTC. It yields the protein CASSQYGGSDGYTF.

The chain uses TRBV9 and TRBJ1-4; the D is unclear. Germline V gene data show CDR1 as SGDLS and CDR2 as YYNGEE. This CDR3 contains 18 residues. V was clipped by 5 bases and J by 0 bases, with 20 bases between them. CDR3 region: CASRVFCRLVATNEKLFF. CDR3 nucleotide sequence: TGTGCCAGCAGGGTGTTTTGCAGGCTTGTTGCAACTAATGAAAAACTGTTTTTT.

This clonotype was counted a few times. The CDR3 sequence: CASSLAPESNEQFF. DNA for the CDR3: TGCGCCAGCAGCTTGGCCCCGGAATCCAATGAGCAGTTCTTC. J is TRBJ2-1 and V is TRBV5-1; D unresolved. The germline CDR1 and CDR2 sequences are SGHRS and YFSETQ. This CDR3 comprises 14 residues. Trimming took 0 bases from V and 6 from J, leaving 10 bases between them.

The chain has TRBV4-3 and TRBJ2-7; 13 bases align to TRBD2. The germline V gene encodes CDR1 LGHNA and CDR2 YSLEER. CDR3 length: 16 residues. The J segment lost 3 bases and the V segment lost 6 bases, leaving 8 bases of the junction unmatched. The CDR3 sequence is CASSRLAGGPNYEQYF. CDR3 coding DNA: TGCGCCAGCAGTCGACTAGCGGGGGGACCTAACTACGAGCAGTACTTC.

This clonotype was detected many times. V usage is TRBV6-1 and J usage is TRBJ2-6, with D perhaps TRBD1 or TRBD2 (5 bases each). The CDR3 spans 16 residues. The germline CDR1 and CDR2 sequences are MNHNS and SASEGT. With 5 bases removed from V and 0 bases from J, the gap between germline ends came to 11 bases. In DNA, the CDR3 is TGTGCCAGCAGTCCGGGACGGCCCTCTGGGGCCAACGTCCTGACTTTC. Translating gives CASSPGRPSGANVLTF.

This clonotype was picked up many times. V gene TRBV10-3 combines with J gene TRBJ2-7, with D possibly matching TRBD1 (6 bases). Germline lookup yields CDR1 ENHRY and CDR2 SYGVKD. V dropped 11 bases and J dropped 2 bases, with 16 bases sitting between them. CDR3 length: 13 amino acids. In DNA form, the CDR3 reads TGTGCCGTCCACCGGGACACCACCTACGAGCAGTACTTC. It encodes CAVHRDTTYEQYF.

This clonotype was counted at least ten times. This chain uses TRBV20-1 with TRBJ2-5; 10 nucleotides line up with TRBD1. Germline V gene data show CDR1 as DFQATT and CDR2 as SNEGSKA (reference sequence). V dropped 6 bases and J dropped 4; count of bases not matched to a gene: 14. This CDR3 comprises 16 residues. CDR3 nucleotide sequence: TGCAGTGCCTCCGGCGACAGGGGGCGAGGAAGAGAGACCCAGTACTTC. Translating gives CSASGDRGRGRETQYF.

The rearrangement joins TRBV12-3 or TRBV12-4 to TRBJ2-7; D is possibly TRBD1 (6 bases). The CDR3 sequence is 16 residues long. V gave up 6 bases and J gave up 2 bases, with 20 bases separating them. The chain's CDR3 is CASSPDTGHLTYEQYF. The CDR3 DNA is TGTGCCAGCAGCCCTGATACGGGACACTTGACCTACGAGCAGTACTTC.

This clonotype was detected ten times or more. The J gene is TRBJ2-1, the V gene TRBV7-2, with D possibly matching TRBD1 (5 bases). V lost 1 base, J lost 0 bases, and 7 bases lay in between. There are 15 residues in the CDR3. Germline assignment: CDR1 SGHTA and CDR2 FQGNSA. CDR3: CASSLDRNSYNEQFF. The CDR3 nucleotides are TGTGCCAGCAGCTTAGACAGGAACTCCTACAATGAGCAGTTCTTC.

The V and J genes are TRBV10-3 and TRBJ2-4; 7 bases match TRBD1. The J segment lost 5 bases and the V segment lost 6 bases, leaving 4 bases of the junction unmatched. The V gene's germline CDR1 is ENHRY and CDR2 SYGVKD. CDR3 length equals 13 residues. The CDR3 region is CAIRGTDENIQYF. Here the CDR3 DNA reads TGTGCCATCAGAGGGACAGACGAAAACATTCAGTACTTC.

This clonotype turned up a few times. The J gene is TRBJ2-7, the V gene TRBV27, with D unclear. The CDR3 has 13 amino acids. CDR1 is MNHEY and CDR2 is SMNVEV in the germline V gene (reference sequence). Trimming took 5 bases from V and 2 from J, leaving 10 bases between them. The CDR3 protein is CASSLKKTYEQYF. CDR3 coding DNA: TGTGCCAGCAGTCTAAAAAAAACCTACGAGCAGTACTTC.

This clonotype occurred a few times. J is TRBJ2-2 and V is TRBV6-4, with D perhaps TRBD2 (6 bases). The CDR3 contains 14 residues. CDR1 MRHNA and CDR2 SNTAGT come from the germline V gene. The V end was cut by 0 bases, the J end by 5 bases, with 7 bases between. The CDR3 bases are TGTGCCAGCAGTGACTCGACTAGTACCGGGGAGCTGTTTTTT. Translation gives CASSDSTSTGELFF.

This chain links TRBV18 with TRBJ2-7, with D perhaps assigned TRBD1 or TRBD2 (5 bases each). CDR1 and CDR2 (germline): KGHSH, LQKENI. This CDR3 spans 15 amino acids. Trimming shortened V by 3 bases and J by 3 bases, and 15 bases separated the two germline ends. CDR3 protein: CASSPPGRGNYEQYF. The CDR3 bases are TGTGCCAGCTCACCTCCGGGACGGGGAAACTACGAGCAGTACTTC.

The rearrangement links TRBV29-1 to TRBJ2-7; 10 bases fit TRBD1. V lost 4 bases, J lost 3 bases, and 3 bases stayed unmatched. This CDR3 has 13 amino acids. CDR1 is SQVTM, CDR2 ANQGSEA, per germline. CDR3 protein: CSVAGQGIYEQYF. Here the CDR3 DNA reads TGCAGCGTTGCGGGACAGGGGATCTACGAGCAGTACTTC.

This clonotype was seen only a few times. V and J are TRBV15 and TRBJ2-5; TRBD2 matches 7 bases. Trimming removed 0 bases from V and 4 bases from J; junction bases left unmatched: 5. CDR3 length: 15 residues. Germline CDR1 reads LNHNV; CDR2 reads YYDKDF (reference sequence). CDR3 nucleotides: TGTGCCACCAGCAGAGATGTTGGGGAGGGAGAGACCCAGTACTTC. Encoded protein: CATSRDVGEGETQYF.